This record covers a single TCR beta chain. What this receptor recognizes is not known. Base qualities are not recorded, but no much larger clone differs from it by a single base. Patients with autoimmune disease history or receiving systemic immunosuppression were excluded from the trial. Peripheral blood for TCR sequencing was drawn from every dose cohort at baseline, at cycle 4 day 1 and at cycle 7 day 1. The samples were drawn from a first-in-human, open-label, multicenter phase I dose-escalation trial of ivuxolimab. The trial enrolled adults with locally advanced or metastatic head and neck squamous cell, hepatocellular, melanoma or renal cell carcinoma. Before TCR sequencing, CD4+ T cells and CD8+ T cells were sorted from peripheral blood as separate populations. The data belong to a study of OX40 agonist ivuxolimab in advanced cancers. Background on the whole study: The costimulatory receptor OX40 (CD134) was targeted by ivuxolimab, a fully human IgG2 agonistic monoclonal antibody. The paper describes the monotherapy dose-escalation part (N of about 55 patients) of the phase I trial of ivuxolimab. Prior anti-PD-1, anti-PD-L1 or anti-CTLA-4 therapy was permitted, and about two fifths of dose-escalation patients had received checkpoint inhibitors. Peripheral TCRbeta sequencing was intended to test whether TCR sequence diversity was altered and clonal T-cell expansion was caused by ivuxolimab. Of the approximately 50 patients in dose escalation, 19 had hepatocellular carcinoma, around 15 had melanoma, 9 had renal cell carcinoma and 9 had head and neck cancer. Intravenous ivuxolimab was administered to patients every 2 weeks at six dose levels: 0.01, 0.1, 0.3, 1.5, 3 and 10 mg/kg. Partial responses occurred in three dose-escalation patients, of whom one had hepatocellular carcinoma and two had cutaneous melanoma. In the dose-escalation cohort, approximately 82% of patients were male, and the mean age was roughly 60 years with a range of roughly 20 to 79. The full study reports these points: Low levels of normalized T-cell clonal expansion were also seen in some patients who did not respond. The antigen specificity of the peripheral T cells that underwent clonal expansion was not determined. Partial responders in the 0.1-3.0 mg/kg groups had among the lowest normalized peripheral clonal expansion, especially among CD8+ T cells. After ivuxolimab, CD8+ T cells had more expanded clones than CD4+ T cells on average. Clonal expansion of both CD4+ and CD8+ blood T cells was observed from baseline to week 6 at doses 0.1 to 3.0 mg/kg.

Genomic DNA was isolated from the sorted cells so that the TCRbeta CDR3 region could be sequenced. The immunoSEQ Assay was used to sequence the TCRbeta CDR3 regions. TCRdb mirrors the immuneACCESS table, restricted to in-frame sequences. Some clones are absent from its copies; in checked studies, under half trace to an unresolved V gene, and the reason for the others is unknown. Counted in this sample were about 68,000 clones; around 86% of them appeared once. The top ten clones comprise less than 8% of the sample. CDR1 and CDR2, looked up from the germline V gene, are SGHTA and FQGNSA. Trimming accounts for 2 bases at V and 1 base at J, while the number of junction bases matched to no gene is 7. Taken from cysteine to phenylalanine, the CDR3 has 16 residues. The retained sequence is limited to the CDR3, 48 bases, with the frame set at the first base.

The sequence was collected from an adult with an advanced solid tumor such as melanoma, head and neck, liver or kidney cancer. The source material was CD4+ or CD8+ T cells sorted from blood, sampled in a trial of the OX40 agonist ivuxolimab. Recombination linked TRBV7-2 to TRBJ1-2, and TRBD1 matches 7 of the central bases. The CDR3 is CASSLQSTGLNYGYTF. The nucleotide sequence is TGTGCCAGCAGCTTACAATCGACAGGGCTTAACTATGGCTACACCTTC. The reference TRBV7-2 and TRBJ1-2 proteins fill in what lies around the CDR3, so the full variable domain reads GAGVSQSPSNKVTEKGKDVELRCDPISGHTALYWYRQSLGQGLEFLIYFQGNSAPDKSGLPSDRFSAERTGGSVSTLTIQRTQQEDSAVYLCASSLQSTGLNYGYTFGSGTRLTVV.